Below, 9 T cell receptor beta chains from the same sample are listed, as sequenced in a study of T cell changes during pregnancy in multiple sclerosis. Measured with immunoSEQ multiplex PCR; TCRdb has only the in-frame clones, and not every one. The sample includes about 42,000 clones, around 84% of them seen just once. The sequenced sample was CD4+ T cells from peripheral blood mononuclear cells, obtained before pregnancy. Every receptor here comes from a female donor with multiple sclerosis, enrolled in a pregnancy study.

The V and J genes are TRBV9 and TRBJ2-1; 7 bases agree with TRBD2. The V and J ends lost 0 bases and 8 bases, in that order; junction bases with no gene match: 8. The CDR3 is 15 amino acids. Germline loops: CDR1 SGDLS, CDR2 YYNGEE. CDR3 in amino acids: CASSVAGTIGYEQFF. The CDR3 DNA reads TGTGCCAGCAGCGTAGCAGGGACTATTGGCTATGAGCAGTTCTTC.

This chain connects TRBV5-1 to TRBJ2-1; 8 bases line up with TRBD2. V lost 4 bases and J lost 5; bases outside the gene matches: 8. This CDR3 region has 15 residues. Germline CDR1 is SGHRS and CDR2 is YFSETQ. The CDR3 sequence: CASSDSGTRHNEQFF. The CDR3 nucleotides read TGCGCCAGCAGCGATAGCGGGACACGCCACAATGAGCAGTTCTTC.

V and J are TRBV12-5 and TRBJ2-2; maybe TRBD2 (7 bases). Germline V lookup: CDR1 LGHNT, CDR2 FRNRAP. The CDR3 length is 15 residues. Trimming removed 4 bases from V and 7 bases from J, with 16 bases in between. The CDR3, as DNA: TGTGCTAGTGGTTGGGGCTCAGGGGAGGGCGGGGAGCTGTTTTTT. Residues: CASGWGSGEGGELFF.

The chain employs TRBV5-7 and TRBJ1-5; 9 bases line up with TRBD1. TRBV5-7 is identified as an open reading frame with a role that is uncertain. The length of the CDR3 is 17 residues. Trimming cost V 7 bases and J 0 bases; bases outside gene matches: 11. CDR3 protein: CASAGQGPPYSNQPQHF. The CDR3 region has the DNA TGTGCCAGCGCCGGACAGGGGCCGCCTTATAGCAATCAGCCCCAGCATTTT.

In its sample, this clone was seen once. The chain employs TRBV6-1 and TRBJ2-5, with D perhaps TRBD2 (5 bases). The ends were cut back, 2 bases at V and 5 bases at J, with 12 bases in the middle. The V gene's germline CDR1 is MNHNS and CDR2 SASEGT. There are 14 residues in the CDR3. This CDR3 reads CASSEPGWWETQYF. CDR3 bases: TGTGCCAGCAGTGAACCGGGGTGGTGGGAGACCCAGTACTTC.

CDR3 amino acids: CASSPAISGGADTQYF. As DNA, the CDR3 is TGTGCCAGCTCACCGGCGATTAGCGGGGGGGCAGATACGCAGTATTTT. V usage is TRBV18 and J usage is TRBJ2-3; the match to TRBD2 covers 11 bases. Per germline, CDR1 KGHSH and CDR2 LQKENI. The CDR3 contains 16 residues. J was trimmed by 4 bases and V by 3 bases; bases with no gene match: 6.

V gene TRBV6-4 combines with J gene TRBJ1-1; 8 bases are shared with TRBD1. After removal of 2 bases from V and 6 bases from J, the junction contained 2 bases not matched to a gene. The CDR3 consists of 13 residues. Germline values: CDR1 MRHNA, CDR2 SNTAGT. CDR3 coding DNA: TGTGCCAGCAGTGACCGGGGACAGGCTGAAGCTTTCTTT. Protein: CASSDRGQAEAFF.

The chain links TRBV6-1 to TRBJ1-6; 11 bases are shared with TRBD1. With 2 bases clipped from V and 9 bases from J, the junction kept 3 bases outside the gene matches. Germline V gene data show CDR1 as MNHNS and CDR2 as SASEGT. The CDR3 extends over 15 amino acids. As DNA, the CDR3 is TGTGCCAGCAGTGAATTCGGGACAGGGGGTTCACCCCTCCACTTT. This encodes CASSEFGTGGSPLHF.

V usage is TRBV7-3 and J usage is TRBJ1-1; 8 bases are shared with TRBD1. Germline V gene lookup returns CDR1 SGHTA and CDR2 FQGTGA. The V and J ends lost 3 bases and 5 bases, in that order; junction bases with no gene match: 8. There are 15 residues in the CDR3. The CDR3 region is CASSFQGQGATEAFF. The CDR3 region has the DNA TGTGCCAGCAGCTTCCAGGGGCAGGGGGCAACTGAAGCTTTCTTT.